Here is one TCR beta chain with its context. The data were obtained in a study of blood T cell repertoires in COVID-19. Background on the study: Acute and convalescent COVID-19 samples came from the United States, Italy and Spain. T cells, B-cell-depleted T cells, or PBMCs provided the cDNA or gDNA that served as material.

Germline values: CDR1 KGHDR, CDR2 SFDVKD. V gave up 3 bases and J gave up 3 bases; unmatched junction bases: 4. CDR3 size: 15 residues. Authors' data handling: Reference gene primers were amplified, and this amplification served to estimate nucleated cell counts. Sequenced by immunoSEQ multiplex PCR; TCRdb stores in-frame clones only, minus some. The V and J calls and clone size come from that table; D and trimming were worked out from the DNA. The profile shows more than 95,000 clones, 84% of them singletons. The receptor was derived from a man aged 60 to 75 with acute or convalescent COVID-19. The source material was peripheral blood. The chain uses TRBV24-1 and TRBJ1-5; 7 bases line up with TRBD1. This CDR3 is CATSDPRGNNQPQHF. The DNA of the CDR3 is TGTGCCACCAGTGATCCCAGGGGGAACAATCAGCCCCAGCATTTT.